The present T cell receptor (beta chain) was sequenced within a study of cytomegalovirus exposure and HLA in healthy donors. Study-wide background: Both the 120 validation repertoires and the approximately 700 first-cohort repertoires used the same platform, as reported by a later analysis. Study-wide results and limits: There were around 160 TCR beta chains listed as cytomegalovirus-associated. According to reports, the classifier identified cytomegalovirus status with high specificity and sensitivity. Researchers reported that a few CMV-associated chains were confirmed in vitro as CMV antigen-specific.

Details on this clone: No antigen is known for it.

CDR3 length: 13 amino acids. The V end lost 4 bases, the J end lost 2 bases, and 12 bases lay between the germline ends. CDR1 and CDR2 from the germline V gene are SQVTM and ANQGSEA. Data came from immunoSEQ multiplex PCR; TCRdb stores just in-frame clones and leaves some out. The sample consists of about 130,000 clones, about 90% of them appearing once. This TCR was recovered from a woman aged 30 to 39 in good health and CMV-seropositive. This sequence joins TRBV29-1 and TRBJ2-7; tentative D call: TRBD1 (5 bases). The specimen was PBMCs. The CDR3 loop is CSVVSRQTYEQYF. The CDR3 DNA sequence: TGCAGCGTTGTCTCCAGACAGACCTACGAGCAGTACTTC.